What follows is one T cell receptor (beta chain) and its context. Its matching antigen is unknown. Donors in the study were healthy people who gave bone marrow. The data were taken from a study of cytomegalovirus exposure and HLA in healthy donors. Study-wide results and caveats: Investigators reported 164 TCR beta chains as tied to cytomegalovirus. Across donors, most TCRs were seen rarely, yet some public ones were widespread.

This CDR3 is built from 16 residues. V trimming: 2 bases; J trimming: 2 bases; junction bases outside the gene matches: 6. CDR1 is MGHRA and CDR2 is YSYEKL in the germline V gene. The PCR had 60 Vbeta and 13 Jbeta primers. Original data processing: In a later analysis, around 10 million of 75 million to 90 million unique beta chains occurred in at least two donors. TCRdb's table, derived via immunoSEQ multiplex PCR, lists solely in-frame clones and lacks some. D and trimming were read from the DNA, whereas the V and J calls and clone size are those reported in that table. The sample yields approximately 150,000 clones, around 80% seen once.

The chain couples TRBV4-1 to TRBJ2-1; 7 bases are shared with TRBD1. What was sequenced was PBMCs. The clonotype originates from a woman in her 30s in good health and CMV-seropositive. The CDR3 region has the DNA TGCGCCAGCAGCCAACCTTACAGGGGAACCTACAATGAGCAGTTCTTC. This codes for CASSQPYRGTYNEQFF.